This T cell receptor beta chain is from a study of Ad26.COV2.S vaccination and SARS-CoV-2 variants. On the study more broadly: Each vaccinee took Ad26.COV2.S intramuscularly, once or twice 56 days apart. General study results and limits: After vaccination, reports described spike-specific CD8+ and CD4+ T cell responses as showing substantial breadth. Non-spike TCR breadth showed similarity between vaccine and placebo recipients.

About this clone: Antigen specificity is unknown.

Documented treatment: 15 to 20 received Ad26.COV2.S at low or high dose, single or two shots; 5 received placebo; per-sample allocation not given. The investigators took samples on day 63 after the first vaccine or placebo injection. Expressing Wuhan-strain SARS-CoV-2 spike, an Ad26 vector served as the vaccine. Sequenced by immunoSEQ multiplex PCR; TCRdb stores in-frame clones only, minus some. This repertoire shows roughly 390,000 clones, approximately 90% found once; its top ten account for around 3.4%. The specimen comprised peripheral blood, sampled in a trial of Ad26.COV2.S vaccine versus placebo. The TCR originated in a person aged 18-65 years who received the Ad26.COV2.S COVID-19 vaccine or a placebo.

The CDR3 DNA follows: TGCGCCAGCAGTGACGGCGGGGGGGACAATGAGCAGTTCTTC. Its protein is CASSDGGGDNEQFF. The genes are TRBV10-1 and TRBJ2-1, with 9 bases identical to TRBD2. The CDR3 contains 14 residues. Germline lookup yields CDR1 WNHNN and CDR2 SYGVQD (reference sequence). After removal of 3 bases from V and 5 bases from J, the junction contained 2 bases not matched to a gene.